The rows below give T cell receptor beta chains drawn from one sample of a study of cytotoxic CD8 clonotypes in ibrutinib-treated CLL. Libraries were prepared by immunoSEQ multiplex PCR; TCRdb keeps only in-frame clonotypes and omits some of them. The table has some 200,000 clones, more than 70% seen once. The source material was PBMCs, sampled after 12 months of ibrutinib treatment. These receptors were collected from a human donor with chronic lymphocytic leukemia. Both conserved end residues are part of each CDR3.

v_call: TRBV7-8
cdr3_aa: CASSLTGSELGETQYF

v_call: TRBV21-1
cdr3_aa: CASSKAWRDGSPLHF

v_call: TRBV27
cdr3_aa: CASSSQRQETQYF

v_call: TRBV5-1
cdr3_aa: CASTAGTGGSYEQYF

v_call: TRBV2
cdr3_aa: CASRTWGGTGGAETQYF

v_call: TRBV7-9
cdr3_aa: CASSLAHDGLEQYF

v_call: TRBV7-9
cdr3_aa: CASSFFREHGYTF

v_call: TRBV9
cdr3_aa: CASSVGQGPYNEQFF

v_call: TRBV2
cdr3_aa: CASSDDLQGEEKLFF

v_call: TRBV20-1
cdr3_aa: CSAKQEYIQYF

v_call: TRBV5-1
cdr3_aa: CASSSDGEAFF

v_call: TRBV5-1
cdr3_aa: CASSLVAGWVSYEQYF

v_call: TRBV9
cdr3_aa: CASSVVDNSPLHF

v_call: TRBV27
cdr3_aa: CASKRDRETGNTIYF

v_call: TRBV5-1
cdr3_aa: CASSPTGVSNQPQHF

v_call: TRBV11-3
cdr3_aa: CASSPIPAIEQFF

v_call: TRBV2
cdr3_aa: CASSSDDREGETQYF

v_call: TRBV5-1
cdr3_aa: CASSLAFYEQYF

v_call: TRBV19
cdr3_aa: CASSAGTTYTYEQYF

v_call: TRBV6-1
cdr3_aa: CASSDESAGYQPQHF

v_call: TRBV7-8
cdr3_aa: CASSAHLGTGDYNEQFF

v_call: TRBV7-3
cdr3_aa: CASSLSGSGEQFF

v_call: TRBV9
cdr3_aa: CASSVVRGEAFF

v_call: TRBV7-9
cdr3_aa: CASSLLGQDYEQYF

v_call: TRBV2
cdr3_aa: CARKRDWGYEQYF

v_call: TRBV5-1
cdr3_aa: CASSNGNSGSTDTQYF

v_call: TRBV7-9
cdr3_aa: CASSLRQTGEAFF

v_call: TRBV6-1
cdr3_aa: CASIGRPSSYEQYF

v_call: TRBV28
cdr3_aa: CASSSRQDHTDTQYF

v_call: TRBV9
cdr3_aa: CASSVQTNNEQFF

v_call: TRBV4-1
cdr3_aa: CASSQDRRLAVQETQYF

v_call: TRBV5-4
cdr3_aa: CASSFNNGLTGYTF

v_call: TRBV9
cdr3_aa: CASSLGTSGRAYNEQFF

v_call: TRBV7-2
cdr3_aa: CASTPAPSLSEQYF

v_call: TRBV7-6
cdr3_aa: CASSLVASGPLYEQFF

v_call: TRBV10-1
cdr3_aa: CASSRVSGGSYNEQFF

v_call: TRBV5-1
cdr3_aa: CASRSGTDTQYF

v_call: TRBV5-4
cdr3_aa: CASSSHSAGERETQYF

v_call: TRBV20-1
cdr3_aa: CSAGRTLF

v_call: TRBV29-1
cdr3_aa: CSVGPGGNGYTF

v_call: TRBV5-1
cdr3_aa: CASSASPFREQYF

v_call: TRBV11-2
cdr3_aa: CASSLGGQGAMETQYF

v_call: TRBV28
cdr3_aa: CATEDRLAAYEQYF

v_call: TRBV7-9
cdr3_aa: CASSSPGVSYEQYF

v_call: TRBV11-2
cdr3_aa: CASSPRTATEAFF

v_call: TRBV28
cdr3_aa: CASSSGQEGEKLFF

v_call: TRBV6-1
cdr3_aa: CASSPGQGAYEQYF

v_call: TRBV5-4
cdr3_aa: CASSLGGTSGGDTQYF

v_call: TRBV9
cdr3_aa: CASSVAPGEYGYTF